This T cell receptor (beta chain) was sequenced in a study of blood T cell repertoires in COVID-19. In terms of age and location, participants ranged from roughly 18 to 100 years and lived in around 22 US areas. Participants reported their clinical history, and cohort assignment relied on those reports. Trimming took 5 bases from V and 2 from J; bases not matched to a gene: 6. Germline CDR1 MNHEY, CDR2 SVGEGT. The CDR3 is 15 residues long. How the authors handled the data: Cell counts per sample came from amplifying reference gene primers. Profiled with immunoSEQ multiplex PCR; TCRdb holds only in-frame clones, not every one. D and trimming were read from the DNA, whereas the V and J calls and clone size are those reported in that table. The repertoire holds approximately 230,000 clones, 70% to 90% seen once, with 1.5% to 2% in the top ten.

The rearrangement joins TRBV6-2 or TRBV6-3 to TRBJ2-3; 8 bases match TRBD2. The sequencing sample was made of PBMCs or T cells enriched from blood (not recorded which). This sequence originates from a middle-aged man who had recovered from COVID-19. The DNA for the CDR3 is TGTGCCAGCAGTACCAGCGGGGGAAACACAGATACGCAGTATTTT. Protein product: CASSTSGGNTDTQYF.